Following are 30 T cell receptor beta chains from one sample sequenced in a study of Graves' ophthalmopathy and Graves' hyperthyroidism. RNA transcripts provided the template for amplifying TCR beta CDR3 regions. The first round was an RT-PCR with HTBI primers, and the second round was a multiplex PCR. TCRdb reanalysed the multiplex PCR reads using MiXCR and keeps one entry per CDR3 protein. In the table there are over a million distinct CDR3 sequences, about 36% of which are singletons. The sequencing sample was made of peripheral blood or thyroid tissue (not recorded which). These receptors originate from an adult man with Graves' hyperthyroidism.

This clonotype has a handful of counts. A read error may produce the germline difference seen at one junction end. This chain links TRBV5-1 with TRBJ2-7, with no clear D. The CDR3 consists of 13 residues. Germline V gene sequence: CDR1 SGHRS, CDR2 YFSETQ. In DNA, the CDR3 is TGCGCCAGCAGTTTGGGGTCCCAGAGGGAGCAGTACTTC. This translates into CASSLGSQREQYF.

Comments on this clonotype: Compared with germline, one end of the junction differs, possibly owing to a read error. The chain joins TRBV18 to TRBJ2-7; D is possibly TRBD1 (5 bases). The CDR3 loop spans 12 amino acids. The germline V gene encodes CDR1 KGHSH and CDR2 LQKENI. Here the CDR3 reads CASSATGYGQYF. CDR3 nucleotides: TGTGCCAGCTCAGCAACAGGCTACGGGCAGTACTTC. The variable domain in full, completed from reference TRBV18 and TRBJ2-7, reads NAGVMQNPRHLVRRRGQEARLRCSPMKGHSHVYWYRQLPEEGLKFMVYLQKENIIDESGMPKERFSAEFPKEGPSILRIQQVVRGDSAAYFCASSATGYGQYFGPGTRLTVT.

This clonotype was seen many times. The chain carries TRBV7-2 and TRBJ1-6; 11 bases agree with TRBD1. Germline CDR1 reads SGHTA; CDR2 reads FQGNSA. Germline trimming cut 5 bases from V and 10 bases from J; bases unmatched to any gene: 13. CDR3 length equals 17 residues. CDR3 DNA: TGTGCCAGCAGCCGCGGATCGGCATGGACAGGGGGCTCACCCCTCCACTTT. As protein: CASSRGSAWTGGSPLHF.

This clonotype was counted between two and nine times. The chain links TRBV19 to TRBJ1-2; weak D call: TRBD1 (6 bases). This CDR3 comprises 13 residues. The germline gives CDR1 LNHDA, CDR2 SQIVND (reference sequence). The V end lost 9 bases, the J end lost 6 bases, and 17 bases lay between the germline ends. CDR3 bases: TGTGCCAGCCGTATCCCGGGGGGCGATGGCTACACCTTC. Translated, it gives CASRIPGGDGYTF.

As regards this clonotype: A junction end diverges from the germline sequence, so it may reflect a read error. The chain is built from TRBV7-2 and TRBJ1-2, with 11 bases matching TRBD1. CDR1 is SGHTA and CDR2 is FQGNSA in the germline V gene. This CDR3 spans 15 amino acids. DNA of the CDR3: TGTGCCGGCAGGCCGGACAGGGGGCGAGGCTATGGCTACACCTTC. Translated: CAGRPDRGRGYGYTF.

This clonotype has a handful of counts. The genes are TRBV2 and TRBJ2-7; 9 nucleotides agree with TRBD2. V trimming: 9 bases; J trimming: 2 bases; junction bases outside the gene matches: 20. The CDR3 spans 18 residues. Germline-derived CDR1 and CDR2 are SNHLY and FYNNEI. CDR3 amino acids: CARPPVAGVEEDPYEQYF. CDR3 sequence (DNA): TGTGCCAGACCGCCGGTAGCGGGAGTCGAAGAAGATCCCTACGAGCAGTACTTC.

Ten or more counts support this clonotype. CDR3 in DNA: TGTGCCAGCAGCTTAGTCGGGTCATGGGAGCAGTACTTC. It codes for CASSLVGSWEQYF. V usage is TRBV7-9 and J usage is TRBJ2-7, with D unresolved. Per the germline V gene, CDR1 is SEHNR and CDR2 is FQNEAQ (reference sequence). This CDR3 region has 13 residues. Trimming removed 1 base at V and 7 bases at J, with 11 bases between. Drawing the rest from reference TRBV7-9 and TRBJ2-7, the complete variable domain is DTGVSQNPRHKITKRGQNVTFRCDPISEHNRLYWYRQTLGQGPEFLTYFQNEAQLEKSRLLSDRFSAERPKGSFSTLEIQRTEQGDSAMYLCASSLVGSWEQYFGPGTRLTVT.

The chain carries TRBV6-1 and TRBJ1-1, with TRBD1 identical over 8 bases. Germline trimming cut 8 bases from V and 3 bases from J; bases unmatched to any gene: 8. Germline values: CDR1 MNHNS, CDR2 SASEGT. The CDR3 has 14 residues. The CDR3 spells CASRRGLLDTEAFF. In DNA form, the CDR3 reads TGTGCCAGCCGCAGGGGGCTATTGGACACTGAAGCTTTCTTT.

This clonotype was recorded many times. The V gene is TRBV9, the J gene TRBJ1-4; D is possibly TRBD1 (5 bases). The CDR3 runs to 15 residues. The germline gives CDR1 SGDLS, CDR2 YYNGEE. Trimming removed 0 bases from V and 4 bases from J, with 10 bases in between. CDR3 nucleotides: TGTGCCAGCAGCGTAGAGGGACGGCATAATGAAAAACTGTTTTTT. Protein: CASSVEGRHNEKLFF.

This clonotype showed up just a few times. The V and J genes are TRBV10-3 and TRBJ1-1, with TRBD1 matching 7 bases. Germline CDR1 reads ENHRY; CDR2 reads SYGVKD. This CDR3 spans 14 amino acids. V shed 10 bases and J 4 bases; nucleotides not matched to a gene: 12. DNA of the CDR3: TGTGCCAGCAGCCGTGCGGGACAGATCACTGAAGCTTTCTTT. Translation: CASSRAGQITEAFF.

The chain recombines TRBV19 with TRBJ1-1, with a possible D match to TRBD1 (5 bases). V was shortened by 7 bases and J by 5 bases, with 17 bases between the two germline ends. CDR1 and CDR2 (germline): LNHDA, SQIVND (reference sequence). The CDR3 has 14 amino acids. The CDR3 loop is CASTEGVVGTEAFF. CDR3 DNA: TGTGCCAGTACCGAAGGGGTAGTGGGAACTGAAGCTTTCTTT.

The V and J genes are TRBV19 and TRBJ1-5; no clear D. Deletions cut 1 base from V and 6 bases from J, with 7 bases between. Looked up from germline, CDR1 is LNHDA and CDR2 is SQIVND (reference sequence). The CDR3 contains 13 residues. The CDR3 bases are TGTGCCAGTAGTATAGTGGAAGGTCAGCCCCAGCATTTT. Amino acids: CASSIVEGQPQHF. The variable domain in full, completed from reference TRBV19 and TRBJ1-5, reads DGGITQSPKYLFRKEGQNVTLSCEQNLNHDAMYWYRQDPGQGLRLIYYSQIVNDFQKGDIAEGYSVSREKKESFPLTVTSAQKNPTAFYLCASSIVEGQPQHFGDGTRLSIL.

This clonotype has at least ten counts. This sequence joins TRBV7-9 and TRBJ1-3; D is uncertain. This CDR3 is built from 16 residues. CDR1 SEHNR and CDR2 FQNEAQ come from the germline V gene (reference sequence). The germline V and J ends were trimmed by 0 bases and 3 bases, with 12 bases remaining between them. The CDR3 is CASSLAPRIYGNTIYF. DNA of the CDR3: TGTGCCAGCAGCTTAGCACCCAGAATCTATGGAAACACCATATATTTT.

The chain combines TRBV19 with TRBJ1-2, with 9 bases that match TRBD1. CDR3 length: 15 amino acids. With 4 bases clipped from V and 6 bases from J, the junction kept 9 bases outside the gene matches. Germline V gene sequence: CDR1 LNHDA, CDR2 SQIVND (reference sequence). The CDR3 reads CASSTYRTGADGYTF. CDR3 nucleotides: TGTGCCAGTAGTACCTACCGGACAGGGGCGGATGGCTACACCTTC.

The chain links TRBV7-2 to TRBJ1-2; D call uncertain. Trimming took 2 bases from V and 6 from J, leaving 10 bases between them. CDR1 is SGHTA, CDR2 FQGNSA, per germline. The CDR3 runs 13 residues. The CDR3 coding sequence is TGTGCCAGCAGCTTATTAGCGTGGGATGGCTACACCTTC. As protein: CASSLLAWDGYTF.

This clonotype was detected a few times. V and J are TRBV7-2 and TRBJ1-3; D is ambiguous. The V and J ends lost 1 base and 0 bases respectively, with 13 bases between them. There are 17 residues in the CDR3. The V gene's germline CDR1 is SGHTA and CDR2 FQGNSA. The DNA for the CDR3 is TGTGCCAGCAGCTTAGTCGGATCAAAGCTCTCTGGAAACACCATATATTTT. The encoded protein is CASSLVGSKLSGNTIYF.

A single count supports this clonotype. This rearrangement joins TRBV2 to TRBJ2-3; TRBD2 matches 10 bases. Germline V lookup: CDR1 SNHLY, CDR2 FYNNEI. The CDR3 consists of 14 residues. With 8 bases clipped from V and 3 bases from J, the junction kept 5 bases outside the gene matches. The DNA of the CDR3 is TGTGCCAGCCTAGCGGGAGAGGATACAGATACGCAGTATTTT. It is translated as CASLAGEDTDTQYF.

V gene TRBV3-1 combines with J gene TRBJ1-3; TRBD1 might be the D (6 bases). Trimming took 4 bases from V and 4 from J, leaving 14 bases between them. The CDR3 spans 15 residues. Germline V gene data show CDR1 as LGHDT and CDR2 as YNNKEL (reference sequence). The CDR3 nucleotides read TGTGCCAGCAGCCCCCGGAAAGGGGGAGGAAACACCATATATTTT. Its translation is CASSPRKGGGNTIYF.

The V gene is TRBV24-1, the J gene TRBJ2-5; 10 bases are a match to TRBD2. Germline V lookup: CDR1 KGHDR, CDR2 SFDVKD. With 6 bases clipped from V and 5 bases from J, the junction kept 5 bases outside the gene matches. This CDR3 region has 14 residues. The chain's CDR3 is CATSKTSGEETQYF. The CDR3 DNA reads as TGTGCCACCAGTAAAACTAGCGGGGAGGAGACCCAGTACTTC.

In regard to this clonotype: Without the conserved terminal phenylalanine or tryptophan, this CDR3 likely stems from a read error. The DNA is omitted, as the CDR3 cannot be located on it reliably, and the CDR3 follows TCRdb's listing. The chain couples TRBV15 to TRBJ2-5. The CDR3 spans 15 residues, counting both ends. Germline V gene data show CDR1 as LNHNV and CDR2 as YYDKDF (reference sequence). CDR3: CATSRVGVAGYTFGS.

This clonotype was seen at least ten times. This sequence joins TRBV7-2 and TRBJ2-2, with D perhaps matching TRBD1 (6 bases). This CDR3 has 15 residues. Germline CDR1 and CDR2: SGHTA and FQGNSA. V was trimmed by 8 bases and J by 7 bases, leaving 20 bases between them. CDR3 residues: CASRTGYSTSGELFF. CDR3 bases: TGTGCCAGCCGTACAGGGTACTCCACGAGCGGGGAGCTGTTTTTT.

V gene TRBV4-3 combines with J gene TRBJ2-2; TRBD1 or TRBD2 may be the D gene (5 bases each). V lost 0 bases to trimming and J lost 0 bases, with 8 bases between them. The germline V gene encodes CDR1 LGHNA and CDR2 YSLEER. The CDR3 loop spans 16 amino acids. The CDR3 reads CASSQDGGPNTGELFF. CDR3 DNA: TGCGCCAGCAGCCAAGATGGGGGTCCGAACACCGGGGAGCTGTTTTTT.

This clonotype was seen only a few times. V and J are TRBV9 and TRBJ2-5; D may be TRBD1 (5 bases). V lost 2 bases to trimming and J lost 5 bases, with 13 bases between them. The germline CDR1 and CDR2 sequences are SGDLS and YYNGEE. This CDR3 spans 14 amino acids. CDR3 coding DNA: TGTGCCAGCAGCGTGGGGCGAGCTGAGGAGACCCAGTACTTC. This gives the protein CASSVGRAEETQYF.

The chain carries TRBV9 and TRBJ2-7, with D unclear. CDR1 and CDR2 from the germline V gene are SGDLS and YYNGEE. This CDR3 has 13 amino acids. V was cut by 0 bases and J by 7 bases, with 11 bases left in between. The CDR3 protein is CASSVGLLREQYF. The CDR3 DNA reads TGTGCCAGCAGCGTAGGTTTATTGAGAGAGCAGTACTTC.

This clonotype was recorded many times. J is TRBJ2-7 and V is TRBV11-2, with TRBD2 identical over 8 bases. The ends lost 4 bases at V and 0 bases at J; junction bases unmatched: 5. The CDR3 covers 15 residues. The germline V gene encodes CDR1 SGHAT and CDR2 FQNNGV. CDR3 DNA sequence: TGTGCCAGCAGCTCATCGGGGGGGTTCTCCTACGAGCAGTACTTC. This translates into CASSSSGGFSYEQYF.

The chain carries TRBV20-1 and TRBJ2-7; 10 bases are shared with TRBD1. V gave up 6 bases and J gave up 2 bases; unmatched junction bases: 7. Looked up from germline, CDR1 is DFQATT and CDR2 is SNEGSKA (reference sequence). The CDR3 is 14 residues long. The CDR3 DNA is TGCAGTGCCATGGGACAGGGGTGGACCTACGAGCAGTACTTC. It encodes CSAMGQGWTYEQYF.

This clonotype has ten or more counts. This chain connects TRBV11-2 to TRBJ2-5; 7 bases are shared with TRBD1. The V gene's germline CDR1 is SGHAT and CDR2 FQNNGV. Trimming removed 3 bases from V and 5 bases from J; junction bases left unmatched: 9. The CDR3 covers 15 residues. In nucleotides, the CDR3 is TGTGCCAGCAGCTTCAGGCTTGCCAGGGGGGAGACCCAGTACTTC. Its translation: CASSFRLARGETQYF.

V is TRBV20-1 and J is TRBJ2-5; D unclear. The CDR3 contains 11 residues. In germline, CDR1 is DFQATT, CDR2 SNEGSKA (reference sequence). V was trimmed by 8 bases and J by 3 bases, leaving 10 bases between them. CDR3 DNA: TGCAGTACCAGGAGAGAAGAGACCCAGTACTTC. The encoded protein is CSTRREETQYF.

This rearrangement joins TRBV7-8 to TRBJ2-6; 9 bases are shared with TRBD1. The CDR3 consists of 18 residues. Per germline, CDR1 SGHVS and CDR2 FQNEAQ. The ends lost 5 bases at V and 4 bases at J; junction bases unmatched: 12. The CDR3 loop is CASSPDYRGRVGANVLTF. In DNA form, the CDR3 reads TGTGCCAGCAGCCCTGACTACAGGGGGCGCGTAGGGGCCAACGTCCTGACTTTC.

This rearrangement joins TRBV27 to TRBJ2-7; 7 bases line up with TRBD2. CDR3 size: 14 residues. The germline V gene has CDR1 MNHEY and CDR2 SMNVEV (reference sequence). J gave up 5 bases and V 5 bases, and 9 bases lay outside the gene matches. CDR3 in DNA: TGTGCCAGCAGTGACCTCGGGAGGATCGACGAGCAGTACTTC. Amino acid sequence: CASSDLGRIDEQYF.